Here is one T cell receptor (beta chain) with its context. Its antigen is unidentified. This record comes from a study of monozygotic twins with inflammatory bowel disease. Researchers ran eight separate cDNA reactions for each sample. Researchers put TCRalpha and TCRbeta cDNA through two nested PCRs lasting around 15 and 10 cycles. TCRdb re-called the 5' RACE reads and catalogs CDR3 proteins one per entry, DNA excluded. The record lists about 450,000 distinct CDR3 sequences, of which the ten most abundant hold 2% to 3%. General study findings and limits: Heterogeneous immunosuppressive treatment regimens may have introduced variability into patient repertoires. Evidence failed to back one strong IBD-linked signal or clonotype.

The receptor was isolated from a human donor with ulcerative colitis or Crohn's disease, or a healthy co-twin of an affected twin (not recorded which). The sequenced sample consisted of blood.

The CDR3 sequence is CASSSRSGGVTEAFF. J is TRBJ1-1 and V is TRBV12-3 or TRBV12-4. The CDR3 contains 15 residues.